Listed below are T cell receptor beta chains from one sample, sequenced in a study of T cell responses to AZD1222 COVID-19 vaccine. Assay: immunoSEQ multiplex PCR; the TCRdb copy retains only in-frame clones and omits some. The sample gives 13,000 to 15,000 clones, around 80% of which show up once; approximately 40% is in the top ten. The material sequenced was peripheral blood, taken 28 days after the second AZD1222 dose. All receptors come from an adult who received the AZD1222 COVID-19 vaccine. The CDR3 runs from the conserved cysteine through the conserved F or W. The D gene is left open where the match is weak. Clone size is shown for a subset of rows, as once, few, many or a class of expanded clone.

J,D,size,V,CDR3,DNA
TRBJ1-1,TRBD1,-,TRBV19,CASSIFGGGVTEAFF,TGTGCCAGTAGTATCTTCGGAGGGGGCGTCACTGAAGCTTTCTTT
TRBJ1-6,-,-,TRBV3-1/TRBV3-2,CASSQDRAGSVALHF,TGTGCCAGCAGCCAAGATAGGGCAGGTAGTGTGGCCCTCCACTTT
TRBJ2-7,-,-,TRBV6-5,CASSYGRHTFYEQYF,TGTGCCAGCAGTTACGGCAGGCATACGTTCTACGAGCAGTACTTC
TRBJ2-3,-,-,TRBV6-4,CATTLLRRADTQYF,TGTGCCACCACTCTACTGCGAAGAGCAGATACGCAGTATTTT
TRBJ2-3,TRBD2,-,TRBV18,CASSPIDLAGGTTDTQYF,TGTGCCAGCTCACCAATTGATCTAGCGGGGGGAACCACAGATACGCAGTATTTT
TRBJ1-5,TRBD1,once,TRBV5-1,CASSLGGGSNQPQHF,TGCGCCAGCAGCTTGGGAGGGGGCAGCAATCAGCCCCAGCATTTT
TRBJ1-4,TRBD1,-,TRBV9,CASSAPLLTGQDEKLFF,TGTGCCAGCAGCGCCCCCCTTTTGACAGGGCAGGATGAAAAACTGTTTTTT
TRBJ2-3,-,few,TRBV3-1/TRBV3-2,CASRTFASTDTQYF,TGTGCCAGCAGAACCTTCGCCAGCACAGATACGCAGTATTTT
TRBJ1-5,-,-,TRBV2,CASSGGGDQPQHF,TGTGCCAGCAGTGGAGGGGGTGATCAGCCCCAGCATTTT
TRBJ2-1,-,once,TRBV27,CASSLSRVNEQFF,TGTGCCAGCAGTTTATCCAGGGTAAATGAGCAGTTCTTC
TRBJ1-2,-,once,TRBV4-3,CASSQDSRENYGYTF,TGCGCCAGCAGCCAAGACTCCCGGGAGAACTATGGCTACACCTTC
TRBJ2-3,-,-,TRBV21-1,CASSVRTGVGNTQYF,TGTGCCAGCAGCGTTCGGACAGGGGTTGGGAATACGCAGTATTTT
TRBJ2-1,TRBD1,-,TRBV7-9,CASRRQGAGYNEQFF,TGTGCCAGCAGGAGACAGGGGGCCGGCTACAATGAGCAGTTCTTC
TRBJ1-1,-,-,TRBV7-2,CASSLDTNTEAFF,TGTGCCAGCAGCTTAGACACAAACACTGAAGCTTTCTTT
TRBJ1-6,-,-,TRBV7-3,CASSRQENSPLHF,TGTGCCAGCAGCCGACAGGAAAATTCACCCCTCCACTTT
TRBJ2-3,-,few,TRBV9,CASSVSVTDTQYF,TGTGCCAGCAGCGTATCGGTCACAGATACGCAGTATTTT
TRBJ1-6,-,-,TRBV7-9,CASSLLQGHHSPLHF,TGTGCCAGCAGCTTATTGCAGGGTCATCATTCACCCCTCCACTTT
TRBJ2-7,-,-,TRBV7-2,CASSLASGVLYEQYF,TGTGCCAGCAGCTTAGCGTCGGGAGTGTTATACGAGCAGTACTTC
TRBJ2-3,-,-,TRBV27,CASRSTGTDTQYF,TGTGCCAGCAGGTCTACAGGCACAGATACGCAGTATTTT
TRBJ1-1,TRBD1,-,TRBV7-9,CASSPYSAGTGVGTEAFF,TGTGCCAGCAGCCCTTACTCCGCCGGGACAGGGGTTGGCACTGAAGCTTTCTTT
TRBJ2-7,-,-,TRBV4-1,CASSPEKEGSLEQYF,TGCGCCAGCAGCCCGGAGAAGGAGGGATCCCTCGAGCAGTACTTC
TRBJ1-5,-,-,TRBV27,CASSFYGSNQPQHF,TGTGCCAGCAGTTTTTACGGTAGCAATCAGCCCCAGCATTTT
TRBJ1-1,TRBD1,-,TRBV2,CASRRRQGNTEAFF,TGTGCCAGCAGACGAAGACAGGGGAACACTGAAGCTTTCTTT
TRBJ1-2,-,-,TRBV30,CAWSPNQGFDGYTF,TGTGCCTGGAGCCCGAACCAGGGTTTTGATGGCTACACCTTC
TRBJ2-7,-,-,TRBV27,CASSLLGGQNRYEQYF,TGTGCCAGCAGTTTACTCGGTGGGCAGAACCGCTACGAGCAGTACTTC
TRBJ1-3,-,-,TRBV30,CAWSPPGSGNTIYF,TGTGCCTGGAGCCCCCCCGGTTCTGGAAACACCATATATTTT